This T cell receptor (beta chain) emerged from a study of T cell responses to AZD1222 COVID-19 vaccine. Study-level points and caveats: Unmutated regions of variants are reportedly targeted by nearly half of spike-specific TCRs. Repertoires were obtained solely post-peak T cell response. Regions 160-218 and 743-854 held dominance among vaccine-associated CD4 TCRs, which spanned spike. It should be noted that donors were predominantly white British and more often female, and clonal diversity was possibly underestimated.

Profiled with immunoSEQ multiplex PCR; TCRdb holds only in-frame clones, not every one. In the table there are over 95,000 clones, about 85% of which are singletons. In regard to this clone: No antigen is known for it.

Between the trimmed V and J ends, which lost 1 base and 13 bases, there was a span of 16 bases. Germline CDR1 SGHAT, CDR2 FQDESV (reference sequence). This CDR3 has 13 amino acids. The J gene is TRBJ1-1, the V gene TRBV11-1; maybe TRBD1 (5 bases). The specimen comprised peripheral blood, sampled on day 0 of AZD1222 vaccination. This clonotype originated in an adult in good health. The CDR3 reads CASSLEDIKFGFF. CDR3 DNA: TGTGCCAGCAGCTTAGAGGACATAAAGTTCGGTTTCTTT.